Listed here is a single T cell receptor (beta chain). The data are from a study of blood T cell repertoires in COVID-19. Study context: Acute and convalescent COVID-19 samples came from the United States, Italy and Spain.

The CDR3 totals 14 residues. Trimming stripped 5 bases from V and 2 bases from J, with 12 bases between. CDR1 and CDR2 (germline): SEHNR, FQNEAQ (reference sequence). Generated by immunoSEQ multiplex PCR, the TCRdb table keeps only in-frame clones and is missing some. The data contain approximately 360,000 clones, 70% to 90% of them seen just once; the ten biggest clones take up over 1%. V is TRBV7-9 and J is TRBJ1-1; the D gene is possibly TRBD1 (5 bases). The receptor was derived from a man aged 40-50 years with acute or convalescent COVID-19. The specimen was peripheral blood. The CDR3 is CASSISTGNTEAFF. For the CDR3, the DNA is TGTGCCAGCAGCATTTCTACAGGTAACACTGAAGCTTTCTTT.